This T cell receptor beta chain was sequenced for a study of blood T cell repertoires in COVID-19. Trimming cost V 5 bases and J 8 bases, with 15 bases left between them. Germline V gene sequence: CDR1 SGHTA, CDR2 FQGNSA. This CDR3 comprises 13 residues. In the authors' workflow: Reference gene primer amplification gave estimated nucleated cell counts. Here immunoSEQ multiplex PCR was the method, and the copy in TCRdb shows in-frame clones only, minus some. The V and J calls and the clone size are those of that table, but D and trimming were determined from the DNA. This table holds 400,000 to 550,000 clones, 80% to 90% found once.

The clonotype comes from a woman in her 30s with acute or convalescent COVID-19. V is TRBV7-2 and J is TRBJ1-1; weak D call: TRBD1 (6 bases). Specimen: peripheral blood. The CDR3 sequence is CASSPGWGREAFF. The CDR3, as DNA: TGTGCCAGCAGCCCAGGGTGGGGGCGCGAAGCTTTCTTT.